One sample yielded the 5 T cell receptor beta chains listed below, sequenced in a study of low-dose radiotherapy and immunotherapy resistance in tumors. As for time point: before trial treatment. TRAV- and TRBV-specific primers were used for first-strand cDNA, which covered alpha and beta chains. Using a constant-region primer together with a V-primer adapter, TCRs were subjected to about 20 PCR cycles of amplification. TCRdb reprocessed the reads via MiXCR and lists one record per CDR3 protein. The repertoire includes 65,000 to 100,000 distinct CDR3 sequences, 15% to 20% of them detected once, and roughly 2.8% sits in the top ten. The specimen comprised PBMCs, sampled before treatment. Every receptor here comes from a male donor with prostate cancer.

V gene TRBV3-1 combines with J gene TRBJ2-3; the D gene could be TRBD1 or TRBD2 (5 bases each). V was trimmed by 1 base and J by 6 bases, leaving 17 bases between them. Germline lookup yields CDR1 LGHDT and CDR2 YNNKEL (reference sequence). The CDR3 spans 16 residues. CDR3 nucleotide sequence: TGTGCCAGCAGCCAAGGGATGTCAGGGAGTTCTGATACGCAGTATTTT. The encoded protein is CASSQGMSGSSDTQYF.

This chain joins TRBV29-1 and TRBJ2-5, with 7 bases aligning to TRBD1. CDR3 size: 11 residues. Germline values: CDR1 SQVTM, CDR2 ANQGSEA. Trimming removed 7 bases from V and 6 bases from J; junction bases left unmatched: 5. The CDR3 DNA reads as TGCAGCGCCCCGGGACAGCAGACCCAGTACTTC. As protein: CSAPGQQTQYF.

At least ten counts were recorded for this clonotype. J is TRBJ2-7 and V is TRBV29-1; tentative D call: TRBD2 (6 bases). CDR1 is SQVTM, CDR2 ANQGSEA, per germline. Trimming cost V 6 bases and J 2 bases, with 11 bases left between them. The CDR3 covers 12 residues. The CDR3 protein is CSVSSGTYEQYF. Written as DNA, the CDR3 is TGCAGCGTCAGTAGCGGCACCTACGAGCAGTACTTC.

Ten or more counts support this clonotype. The chain combines TRBV7-2 with TRBJ1-5; 7 bases line up with TRBD1. V gave up 10 bases and J gave up 5 bases; unmatched junction bases: 8. CDR1 and CDR2 from the germline V gene are SGHTA and FQGNSA. CDR3 length: 13 amino acids. The CDR3: CATGTATYQPQHF. The DNA for the CDR3 is TGTGCCACGGGGACAGCCACATATCAGCCCCAGCATTTT.

The table lists this clonotype with many counts. The chain is built from TRBV9 and TRBJ1-1; D may be TRBD1 (6 bases). The V end lost 0 bases, the J end lost 8 bases, and 11 bases lay between the germline ends. Germline V lookup: CDR1 SGDLS, CDR2 YYNGEE. This CDR3 is built from 13 residues. The CDR3 sequence: CASSVEGGGEAFF. The DNA of the CDR3 is TGTGCCAGCAGCGTAGAAGGGGGAGGGGAAGCTTTCTTT. The entire variable domain, with the rest obtained from reference TRBV9 and TRBJ1-1, is as follows: DSGVTQTPKHLITATGQRVTLRCSPRSGDLSVYWYQQSLDQGLQFLIQYYNGEERAKGNILERFSAQQFPDLHSELNLSSLELGDSALYFCASSVEGGGEAFFGQGTRLTVV.